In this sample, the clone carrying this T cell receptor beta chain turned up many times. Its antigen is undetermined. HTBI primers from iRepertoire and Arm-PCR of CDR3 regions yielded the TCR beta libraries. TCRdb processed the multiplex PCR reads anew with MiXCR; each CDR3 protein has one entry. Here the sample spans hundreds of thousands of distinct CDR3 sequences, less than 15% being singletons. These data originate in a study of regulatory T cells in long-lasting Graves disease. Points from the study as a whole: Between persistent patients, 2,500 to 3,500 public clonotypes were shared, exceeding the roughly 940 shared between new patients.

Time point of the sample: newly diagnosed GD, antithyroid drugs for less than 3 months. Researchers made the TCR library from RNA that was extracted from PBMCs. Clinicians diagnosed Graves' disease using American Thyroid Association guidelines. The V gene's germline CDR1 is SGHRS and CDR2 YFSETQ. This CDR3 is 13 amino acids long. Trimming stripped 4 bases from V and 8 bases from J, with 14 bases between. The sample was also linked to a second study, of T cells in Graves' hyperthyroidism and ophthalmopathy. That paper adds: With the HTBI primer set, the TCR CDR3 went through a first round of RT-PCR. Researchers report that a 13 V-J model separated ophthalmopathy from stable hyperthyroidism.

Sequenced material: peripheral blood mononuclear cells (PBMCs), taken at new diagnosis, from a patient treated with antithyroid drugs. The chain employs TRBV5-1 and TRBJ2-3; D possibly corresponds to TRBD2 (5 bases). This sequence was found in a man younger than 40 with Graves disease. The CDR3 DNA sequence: TGCGCCAGCAGCCCGGACTGGGTCGGTACGCAGTATTTT. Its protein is CASSPDWVGTQYF. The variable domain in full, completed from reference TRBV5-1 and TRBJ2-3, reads KAGVTQTPRYLIKTRGQQVTLSCSPISGHRSVSWYQQTPGQGLQFLFEYFSETQRNKGNFPGRFSGRQFSNSRSEMNVSTLELGDSALYLCASSPDWVGTQYFGPGTRLTVL.